This paragraph reports one T cell receptor (beta chain). Its specificity is unknown. Scientists made TCR beta libraries using quantitative 5'-RACE with molecular barcodes. TCRdb reprocessed the 5' RACE reads via MiXCR and lists one record per CDR3 protein. This sample has 300,000 to 400,000 distinct CDR3 sequences; approximately 10% occur once, and the top ten carry around 10%. The ends were cut back, 5 bases at V and 5 bases at J, with 15 bases in the middle. This CDR3 comprises 14 residues. From germline, CDR1 is SQVTM and CDR2 ANQGSEA. The data derive from a study of CD8 T cells in ankylosing spondylitis. Study-level findings and limits: It appeared that ankylosing spondylitis blood was characterized by a TCR beta motif of several highly homologous variants.

The J gene is TRBJ2-2, the V gene TRBV29-1, with D tentatively TRBD2 (7 bases). Material for sequencing was blood, either unsorted or a sorted T cell fraction (not recorded which). The origin of this receptor is a female donor with ankylosing spondylitis or in good health (not recorded which). CDR3 region: CSVRGGARTGELFF. The CDR3 region has the DNA TGCAGCGTTAGGGGGGGCGCAAGGACCGGGGAGCTGTTTTTT.